This T cell receptor (beta chain) was identified during a study of T cells in Graves' hyperthyroidism and ophthalmopathy. Study-level results: Among clonotypes expanded in thyroid above 0.001, most were also found in blood.

This clonotype was counted at least ten times. Its antigen is currently unknown. The investigators amplified TCR beta CDR3 regions from RNA transcripts. The HTBI set primed first-round TCR CDR3 RT-PCR. TCRdb analysed the multiplex PCR reads with MiXCR anew, one entry per CDR3 protein. The sample has about 610,000 distinct CDR3 sequences; more than 45% are singletons. Per germline, CDR1 SQVTM and CDR2 ANQGSEA. Trimming cost V 3 bases and J 1 base, with 9 bases left between them. The CDR3 totals 13 residues. The material sequenced was peripheral blood or thyroid tissue (not recorded which). V is TRBV29-1 and J is TRBJ2-5; a possible D gene is TRBD1 (5 bases). This sequence was found in a young woman with Graves' hyperthyroidism. CDR3 DNA sequence: TGCAGCGTTGACAGGGCAGCCCAAGAGACCCAGTACTTC. Translation gives CSVDRAAQETQYF.